The clone carrying this TCR beta chain was picked up many times. As yet, its antigen is unknown. Germline assignment: CDR1 SQVTM and CDR2 ANQGSEA. This CDR3 has 16 amino acids. V lost 4 bases and J lost 0; bases outside the gene matches: 10. TCRdb processed the 5' RACE reads anew with MiXCR; each CDR3 protein has one entry. The data hold approximately 410,000 distinct CDR3 sequences, with approximately 17% observed a single time. This sample was taken from a study of identical twins. General study findings and limits: The degree of excess twin sharing was weaker in beta out-of-frame sequences. The models systematically underestimated how much out-of-frame TCR alpha was shared in monozygotic twins. Diverse VJ usage suggested most zero-insertion clonotypes were not invariant T cells. The analysis was cross-sectional rather than longitudinal within donors.

The sequencing sample was made of naive T cells sorted from blood. The receptor comes from a man aged 50 or older in good health. The chain uses TRBV29-1 and TRBJ2-3; 7 nucleotides line up with TRBD2. CDR3 in amino acids: CSVGAGSASSTDTQYF. The CDR3, as DNA: TGCAGCGTTGGAGCGGGATCCGCCTCGAGCACAGATACGCAGTATTTT.